One T cell receptor beta chain is described in this entry. These data come from a study of T cells after posttransplantation cyclophosphamide. The CDR3 totals 15 residues. Trimming shortened V by 5 bases and J by 0 bases, and 11 bases separated the two germline ends. Per germline, CDR1 MNHEY and CDR2 SVGAGI. Method: immunoSEQ multiplex PCR; TCRdb's copy keeps in-frame clones and lacks some. The data contain around 10,000 clones, around four fifths of them seen just once; the ten biggest clones take up just over 15%. Busulfan-fludarabine conditioning, marrow transplant, and cyclophosphamide on days +3 and +4 were administered.

The TCR originated in a female patient in her fifties who received an allogeneic stem cell transplant from a related donor, was CMV-positive, and had no GVHD. Some T cells here may be from the graft donor. Sequences were derived from PBMCs, sampled roughly 2,000 days after allogeneic stem cell transplant with posttransplant cyclophosphamide. This chain links TRBV6-5 with TRBJ2-4; D may be TRBD1 (6 bases). CDR3 sequence reads: CASSPTGLAKNIQYF. The CDR3 DNA follows: TGTGCCAGCAGTCCAACAGGGCTAGCCAAAAACATTCAGTACTTC.